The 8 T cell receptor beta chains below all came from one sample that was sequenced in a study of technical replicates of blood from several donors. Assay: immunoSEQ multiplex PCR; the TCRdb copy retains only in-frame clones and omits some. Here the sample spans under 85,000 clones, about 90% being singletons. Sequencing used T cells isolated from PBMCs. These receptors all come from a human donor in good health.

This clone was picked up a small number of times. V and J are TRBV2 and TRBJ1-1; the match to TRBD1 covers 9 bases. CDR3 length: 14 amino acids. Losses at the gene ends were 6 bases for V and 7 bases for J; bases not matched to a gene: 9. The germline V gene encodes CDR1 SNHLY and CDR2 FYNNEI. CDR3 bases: TGTGCCAGCAGAAGGGACAGGGAGTTGAGTGAAGCTTTCTTT. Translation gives CASRRDRELSEAFF.

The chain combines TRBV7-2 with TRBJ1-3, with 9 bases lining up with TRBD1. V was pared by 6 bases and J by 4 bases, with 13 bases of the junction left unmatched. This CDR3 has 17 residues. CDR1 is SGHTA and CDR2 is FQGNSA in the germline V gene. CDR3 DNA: TGTGCCAGCAGGCTACTGGGACAGGGATTTGTCGGAAACACCATATATTTT. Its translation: CASRLLGQGFVGNTIYF.

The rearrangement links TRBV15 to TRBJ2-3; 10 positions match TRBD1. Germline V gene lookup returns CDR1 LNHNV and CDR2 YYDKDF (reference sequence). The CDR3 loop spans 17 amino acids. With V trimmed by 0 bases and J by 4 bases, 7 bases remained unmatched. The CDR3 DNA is TGTGCCACCAGCAGAGACCGTCCCGGGACAGGGGCAGATACGCAGTATTTT. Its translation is CATSRDRPGTGADTQYF.

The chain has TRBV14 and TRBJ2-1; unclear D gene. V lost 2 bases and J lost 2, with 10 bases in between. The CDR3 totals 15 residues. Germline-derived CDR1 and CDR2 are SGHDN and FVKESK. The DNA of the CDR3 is TGTGCCAGCAGCCAACTCCAGGTTGCCTACAATGAGCAGTTCTTC. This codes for CASSQLQVAYNEQFF.

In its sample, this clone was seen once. CDR3 nucleotides: TGTGCCAGCAGTGAATATGAGCAGTACTTC. This gives the protein CASSEYEQYF. The rearrangement links TRBV6-1 to TRBJ2-7; D is unresolved. CDR3 length: 10 residues. Trimming cost V 2 bases and J 7 bases, with 3 bases left between them. Germline CDR1 MNHNS, CDR2 SASEGT.

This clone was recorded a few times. The DNA of the CDR3 is TGTGCCATCAGTGACGGGAACACTGAAGCTTTCTTT. Its translation: CAISDGNTEAFF. The gene calls are TRBV10-3 and TRBJ1-1, with no clear D. The CDR3 totals 12 residues. V was cut by 3 bases and J by 1 base, with 3 bases left in between. The germline V gene encodes CDR1 ENHRY and CDR2 SYGVKD.

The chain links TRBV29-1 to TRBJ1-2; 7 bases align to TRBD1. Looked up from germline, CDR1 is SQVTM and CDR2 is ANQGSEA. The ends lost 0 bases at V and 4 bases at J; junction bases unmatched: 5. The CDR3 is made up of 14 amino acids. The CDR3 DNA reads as TGCAGCGTTGAAGATAAGGGACAGTTCTATGGCTACACCTTC. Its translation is CSVEDKGQFYGYTF.

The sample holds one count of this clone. Written as DNA, the CDR3 is TGTGCCATCAGACAGGGAAATCAGCCCCAGCATTTT. Amino acid sequence: CAIRQGNQPQHF. The V gene is TRBV28, the J gene TRBJ1-5; 7 bases agree with TRBD1. The CDR3 length is 12 residues. V lost 10 bases, J lost 4 bases, and 4 bases stayed unmatched. Germline V gives CDR1 MDHEN, CDR2 SYDVKM.